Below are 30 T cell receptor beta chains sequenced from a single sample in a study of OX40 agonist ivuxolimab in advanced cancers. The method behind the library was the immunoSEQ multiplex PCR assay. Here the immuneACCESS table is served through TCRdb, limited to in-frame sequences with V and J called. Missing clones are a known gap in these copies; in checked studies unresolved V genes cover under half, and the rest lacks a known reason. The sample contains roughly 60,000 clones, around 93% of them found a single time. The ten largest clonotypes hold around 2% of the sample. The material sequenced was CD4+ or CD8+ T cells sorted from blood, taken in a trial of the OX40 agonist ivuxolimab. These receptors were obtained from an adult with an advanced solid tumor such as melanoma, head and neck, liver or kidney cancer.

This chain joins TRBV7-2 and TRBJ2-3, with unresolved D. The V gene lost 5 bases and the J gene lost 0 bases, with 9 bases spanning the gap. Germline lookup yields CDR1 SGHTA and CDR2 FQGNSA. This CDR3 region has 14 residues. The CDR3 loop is CASSSPRSTDTQYF. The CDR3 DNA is TGTGCCAGCAGCAGTCCCAGAAGCACAGATACGCAGTATTTT.

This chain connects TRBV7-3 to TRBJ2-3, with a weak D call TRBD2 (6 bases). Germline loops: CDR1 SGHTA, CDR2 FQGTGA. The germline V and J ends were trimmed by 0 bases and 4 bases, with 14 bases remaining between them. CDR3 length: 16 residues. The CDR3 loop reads CASSLTLAGWADTQYF. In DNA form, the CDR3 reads TGTGCCAGCAGCTTAACGTTGGCGGGGTGGGCAGATACGCAGTATTTT.

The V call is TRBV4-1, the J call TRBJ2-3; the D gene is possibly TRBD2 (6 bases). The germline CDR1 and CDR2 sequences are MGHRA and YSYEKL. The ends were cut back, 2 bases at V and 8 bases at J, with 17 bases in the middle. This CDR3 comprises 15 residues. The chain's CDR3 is CASSQPTRAAGTQYF. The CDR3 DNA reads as TGCGCCAGCAGCCAACCGACTAGGGCGGCGGGTACGCAGTATTTT.

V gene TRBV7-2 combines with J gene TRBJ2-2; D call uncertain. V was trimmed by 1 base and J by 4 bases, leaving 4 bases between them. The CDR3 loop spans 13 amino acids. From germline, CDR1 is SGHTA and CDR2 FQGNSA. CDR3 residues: CASSLDRTGELFF. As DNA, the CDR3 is TGTGCCAGCAGCTTAGATCGCACCGGGGAGCTGTTTTTT.

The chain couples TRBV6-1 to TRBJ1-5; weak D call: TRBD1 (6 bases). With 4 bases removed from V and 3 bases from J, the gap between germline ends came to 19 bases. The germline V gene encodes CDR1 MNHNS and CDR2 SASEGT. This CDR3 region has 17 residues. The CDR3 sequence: CASSVRPGGADNQPQHF. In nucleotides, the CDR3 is TGTGCCAGCAGTGTAAGACCTGGGGGGGCCGACAATCAGCCCCAGCATTTT.

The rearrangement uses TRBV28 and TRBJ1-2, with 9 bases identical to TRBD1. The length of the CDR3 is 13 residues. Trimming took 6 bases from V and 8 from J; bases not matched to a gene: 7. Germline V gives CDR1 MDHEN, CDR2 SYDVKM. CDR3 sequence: CASRTGGAEGYTF. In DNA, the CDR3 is TGTGCCAGCAGAACAGGGGGCGCGGAAGGCTACACCTTC.

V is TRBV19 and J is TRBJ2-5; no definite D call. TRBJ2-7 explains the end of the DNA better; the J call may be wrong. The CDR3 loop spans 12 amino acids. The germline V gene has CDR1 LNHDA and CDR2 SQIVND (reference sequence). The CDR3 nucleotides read TGTGCCAGTCGTGGGGACTCCTACGAGCAGTACTTC. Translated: CASRGDSYEQYF.

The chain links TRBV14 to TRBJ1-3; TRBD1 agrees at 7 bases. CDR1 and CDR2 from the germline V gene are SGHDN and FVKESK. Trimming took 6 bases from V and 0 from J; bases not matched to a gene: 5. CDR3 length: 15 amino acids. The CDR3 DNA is TGTGCCAGCAGACGGGACAGCAGCTCTGGAAACACCATATATTTT. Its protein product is CASRRDSSSGNTIYF.

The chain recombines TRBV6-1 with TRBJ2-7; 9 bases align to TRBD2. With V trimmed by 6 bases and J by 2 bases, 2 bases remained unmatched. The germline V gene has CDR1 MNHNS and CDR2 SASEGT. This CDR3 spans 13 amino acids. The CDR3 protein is CASRLAGAYEQYF. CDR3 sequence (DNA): TGTGCCAGCAGATTAGCGGGGGCCTACGAGCAGTACTTC.

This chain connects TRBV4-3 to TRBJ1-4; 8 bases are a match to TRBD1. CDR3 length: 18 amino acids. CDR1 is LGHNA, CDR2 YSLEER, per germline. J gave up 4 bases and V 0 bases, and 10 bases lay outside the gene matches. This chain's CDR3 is CASSQDLPGGDGNEKLFF. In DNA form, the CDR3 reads TGCGCCAGCAGCCAAGACCTACCAGGGGGCGATGGTAATGAAAAACTGTTTTTT.

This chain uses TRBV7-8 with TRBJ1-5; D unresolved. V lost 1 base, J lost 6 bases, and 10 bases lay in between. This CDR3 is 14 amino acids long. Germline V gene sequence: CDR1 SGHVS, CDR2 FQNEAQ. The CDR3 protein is CASSLDGVAQPQHF. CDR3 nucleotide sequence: TGTGCCAGCAGCTTAGATGGGGTGGCTCAGCCCCAGCATTTT.

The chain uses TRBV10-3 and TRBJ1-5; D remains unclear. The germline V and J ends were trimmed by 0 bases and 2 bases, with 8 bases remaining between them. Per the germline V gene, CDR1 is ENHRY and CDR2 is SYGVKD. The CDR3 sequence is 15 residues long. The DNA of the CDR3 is TGTGCCATCAGTGAGTCTGGGGATGGCAATCAGCCCCAGCATTTT. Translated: CAISESGDGNQPQHF.

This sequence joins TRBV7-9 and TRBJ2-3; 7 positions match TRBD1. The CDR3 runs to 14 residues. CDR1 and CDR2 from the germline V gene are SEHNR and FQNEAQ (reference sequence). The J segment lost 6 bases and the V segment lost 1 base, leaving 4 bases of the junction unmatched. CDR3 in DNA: TGTGCCAGCAGCTTAGGGACAGGTGGGGATACGCAGTATTTT. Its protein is CASSLGTGGDTQYF.

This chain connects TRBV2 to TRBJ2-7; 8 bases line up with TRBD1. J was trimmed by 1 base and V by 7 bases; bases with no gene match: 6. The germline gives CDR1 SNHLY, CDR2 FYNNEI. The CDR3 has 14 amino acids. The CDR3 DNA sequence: TGTGCCAGCAAGTGGACAGGGCCTTCCTACGAGCAGTACTTC. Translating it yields CASKWTGPSYEQYF.

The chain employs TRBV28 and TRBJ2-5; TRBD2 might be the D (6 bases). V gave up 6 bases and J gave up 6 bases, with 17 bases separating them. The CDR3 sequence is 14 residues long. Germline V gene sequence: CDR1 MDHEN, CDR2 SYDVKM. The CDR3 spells CASSLPLGGKTQYF. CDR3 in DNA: TGTGCCAGCAGCCTACCCCTGGGGGGAAAGACCCAGTACTTC.

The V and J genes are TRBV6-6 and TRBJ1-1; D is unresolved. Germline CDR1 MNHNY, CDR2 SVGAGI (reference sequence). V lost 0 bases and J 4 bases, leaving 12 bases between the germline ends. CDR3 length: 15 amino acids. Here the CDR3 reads CASSYSTVPSTEAFF. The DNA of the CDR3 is TGTGCCAGCAGTTACTCAACAGTCCCGAGCACTGAAGCTTTCTTT.

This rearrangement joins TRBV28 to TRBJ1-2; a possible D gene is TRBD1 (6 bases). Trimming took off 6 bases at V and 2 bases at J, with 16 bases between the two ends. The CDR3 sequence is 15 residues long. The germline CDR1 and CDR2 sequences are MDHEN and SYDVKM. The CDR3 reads CASRTGPRGNYGYTF. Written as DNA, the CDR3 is TGTGCCAGCAGAACAGGGCCCCGAGGGAACTATGGCTACACCTTC.

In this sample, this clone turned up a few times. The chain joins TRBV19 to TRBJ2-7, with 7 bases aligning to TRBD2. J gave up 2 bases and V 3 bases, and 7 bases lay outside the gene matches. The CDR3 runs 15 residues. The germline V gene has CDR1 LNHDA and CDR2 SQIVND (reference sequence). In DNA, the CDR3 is TGTGCCAGTAGTATCGTCCTAGCGGATGCCTACGAGCAGTACTTC. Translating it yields CASSIVLADAYEQYF.

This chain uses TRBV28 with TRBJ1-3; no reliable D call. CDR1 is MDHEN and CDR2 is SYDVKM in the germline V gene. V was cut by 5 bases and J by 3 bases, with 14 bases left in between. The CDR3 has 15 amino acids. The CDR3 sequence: CASSRTTSVGNTIYF. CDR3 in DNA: TGTGCCAGCAGTAGGACCACGTCCGTTGGAAACACCATATATTTT.

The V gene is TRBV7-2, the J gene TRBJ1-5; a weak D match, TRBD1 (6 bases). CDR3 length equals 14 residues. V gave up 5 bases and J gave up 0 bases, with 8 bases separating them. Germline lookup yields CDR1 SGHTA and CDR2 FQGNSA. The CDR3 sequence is CASSRDISNQPQHF. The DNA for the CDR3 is TGTGCCAGCAGCCGGGACATTAGCAATCAGCCCCAGCATTTT.

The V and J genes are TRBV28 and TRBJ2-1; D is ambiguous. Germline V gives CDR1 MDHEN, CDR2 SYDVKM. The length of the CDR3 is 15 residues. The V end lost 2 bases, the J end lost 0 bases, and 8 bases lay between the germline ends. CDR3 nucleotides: TGTGCCAGCAGTTTAGTTAAGAGCTCCTACAATGAGCAGTTCTTC. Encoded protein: CASSLVKSSYNEQFF.

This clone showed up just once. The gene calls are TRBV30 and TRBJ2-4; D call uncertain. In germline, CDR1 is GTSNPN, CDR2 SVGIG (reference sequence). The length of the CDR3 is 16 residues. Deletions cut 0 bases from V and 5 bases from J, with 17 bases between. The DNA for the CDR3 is TGTGCCTGGAGTGTAGGGCCCTGGAACTGGGAAAACATTCAGTACTTC. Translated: CAWSVGPWNWENIQYF. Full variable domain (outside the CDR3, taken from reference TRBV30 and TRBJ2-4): SQTIHQWPATLVQPVGSPLSLECTVEGTSNPNLYWYRQAAGRGLQLLFYSVGIGQISSEVPQNLSASRPQDRQFILSSKKLLLSDSGFYLCAWSVGPWNWENIQYFGAGTRLSVL.

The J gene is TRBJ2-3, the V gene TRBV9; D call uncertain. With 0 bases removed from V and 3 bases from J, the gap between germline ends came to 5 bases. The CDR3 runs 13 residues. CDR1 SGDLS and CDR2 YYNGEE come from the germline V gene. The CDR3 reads CASSVGVTDTQYF. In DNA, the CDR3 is TGTGCCAGCAGCGTAGGAGTTACAGATACGCAGTATTTT.

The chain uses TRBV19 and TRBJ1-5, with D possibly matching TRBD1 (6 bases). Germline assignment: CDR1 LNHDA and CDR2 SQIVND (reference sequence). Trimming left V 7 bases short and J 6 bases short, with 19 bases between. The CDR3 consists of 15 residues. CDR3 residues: CASTPPAGASQPQHF. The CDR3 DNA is TGTGCCAGTACTCCCCCGGCAGGGGCGAGTCAGCCCCAGCATTTT.

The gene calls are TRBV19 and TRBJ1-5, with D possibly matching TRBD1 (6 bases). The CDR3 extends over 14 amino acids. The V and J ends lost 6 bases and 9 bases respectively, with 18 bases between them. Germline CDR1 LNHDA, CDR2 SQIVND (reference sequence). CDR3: CASSLRTDAMPQHF. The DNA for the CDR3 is TGTGCCAGTAGCCTCAGGACAGACGCCATGCCCCAGCATTTT.

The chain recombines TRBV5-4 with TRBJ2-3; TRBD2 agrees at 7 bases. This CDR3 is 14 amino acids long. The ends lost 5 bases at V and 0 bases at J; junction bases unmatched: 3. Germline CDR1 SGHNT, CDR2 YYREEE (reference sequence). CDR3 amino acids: CASRWDYSTDTQYF. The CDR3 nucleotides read TGTGCCAGCAGATGGGACTATAGCACAGATACGCAGTATTTT.

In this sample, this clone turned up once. CDR3 protein: CASSVGLGASTDTQYF. The CDR3 coding sequence is TGTGCCAGCAGCGTAGGTCTGGGGGCTAGCACAGATACGCAGTATTTT. The chain combines TRBV9 with TRBJ2-3, with a weak D call TRBD1 (6 bases). Germline CDR1 is SGDLS and CDR2 is YYNGEE. CDR3 length: 16 amino acids. With 0 bases removed from V and 0 bases from J, the gap between germline ends came to 11 bases.

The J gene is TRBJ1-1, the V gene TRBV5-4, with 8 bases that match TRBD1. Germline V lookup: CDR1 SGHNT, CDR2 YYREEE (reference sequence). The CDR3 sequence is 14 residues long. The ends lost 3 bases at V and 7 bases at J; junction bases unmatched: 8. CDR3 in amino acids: CASSSRQGYGEAFF. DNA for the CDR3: TGTGCCAGCAGCTCCAGACAGGGGTACGGTGAAGCTTTCTTT.

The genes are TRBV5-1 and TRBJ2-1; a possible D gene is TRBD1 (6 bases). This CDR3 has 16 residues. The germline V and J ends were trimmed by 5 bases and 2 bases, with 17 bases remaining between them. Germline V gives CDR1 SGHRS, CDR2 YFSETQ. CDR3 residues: CASSTGQLRPYNEQFF. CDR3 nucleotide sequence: TGCGCCAGCAGTACAGGGCAGCTAAGGCCCTACAATGAGCAGTTCTTC.

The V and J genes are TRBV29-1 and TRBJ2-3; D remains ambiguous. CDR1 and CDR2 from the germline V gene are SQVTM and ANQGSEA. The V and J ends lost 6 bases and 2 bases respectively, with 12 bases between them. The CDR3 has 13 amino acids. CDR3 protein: CSVDQKNTDTQYF. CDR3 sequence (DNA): TGCAGCGTGGACCAGAAAAACACAGATACGCAGTATTTT.